This T cell receptor (beta chain) was documented in a study of shared clonotypes between healthy human individuals. The deep-level immunoSEQ assay was used. Each unsorted PBMC replicate got 300 ng genomic DNA, 25,000 to 30,000 genomes. Sequenced by immunoSEQ multiplex PCR; TCRdb stores in-frame clones only, minus some. The table lists about 450,000 clones, around 75% of them singletons. This clone was seen a handful of times. Trimming left V 4 bases short and J 0 bases short, with 12 bases between. The CDR3 has 15 amino acids. Germline V gives CDR1 LGHNA, CDR2 YNFKEQ. The receptor's source is a woman between 40 and 55 years old in good health. Some clones in this sample may be carry-over from other donors' samples. Input material: PBMCs. The V call is TRBV4-2, the J call TRBJ1-1; D uncertain. The CDR3 loop is CASSPGPGVNTEAFF. The CDR3 coding sequence is TGTGCCAGCAGCCCAGGCCCGGGAGTGAACACTGAAGCTTTCTTT.